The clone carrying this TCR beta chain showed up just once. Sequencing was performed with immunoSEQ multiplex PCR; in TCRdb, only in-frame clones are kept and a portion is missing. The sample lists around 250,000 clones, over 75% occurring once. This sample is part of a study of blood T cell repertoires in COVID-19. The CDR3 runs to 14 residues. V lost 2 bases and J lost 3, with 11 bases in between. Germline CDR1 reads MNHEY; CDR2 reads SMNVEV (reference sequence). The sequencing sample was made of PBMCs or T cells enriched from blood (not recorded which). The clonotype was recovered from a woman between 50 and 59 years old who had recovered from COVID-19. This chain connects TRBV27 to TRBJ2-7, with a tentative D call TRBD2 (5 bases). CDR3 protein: CASSLIGLRYEQYF. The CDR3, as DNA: TGTGCCAGCAGTTTAATCGGACTCCGCTACGAGCAGTACTTC.